This TCR beta chain was recovered during a study of graft-versus-host responses after intestinal transplantation. Across the study: Recipients were all induced with anti-thymocyte globulin, then given tacrolimus and steroids for about 3 years.

Study results and limitations: Allografts from individuals with graft-donor T cell macrochimerism displayed high graft-versus-host to host-versus-graft clonal ratios.

Graft tissue was processed to release intraepithelial and lamina propria lymphocytes. Generated by immunoSEQ multiplex PCR, the TCRdb table keeps only in-frame clones and is missing some. Here the sample spans just under 65,000 clones, around 90% being singletons. In regard to this clone: Its antigen is still unknown.

This receptor was obtained from a human patient who received an intestinal transplant, so some T cells may come from the graft donor. The sample consisted of ileum tissue, taken approximately 370 days after transplant.

CDR3 sequence: CASSLFGVSYNEQFF. DNA for the CDR3: TGTGCCAGCAGCTTGTTCGGAGTATCCTACAATGAGCAGTTCTTC. This chain links TRBV5-4 with TRBJ2-1; D unresolved. Deletions cut 1 base from V and 1 base from J, with 9 bases between. Germline CDR1 is SGHNT and CDR2 is YYREEE (reference sequence). This CDR3 is built from 15 residues.